This record concerns one T cell receptor (beta chain) sequence. Its antigen is not identified. These data belong to a study of CD8 T cells in ankylosing spondylitis. Study conclusions and caveats: Characteristic, it appeared, of ankylosing spondylitis blood was a TCR beta motif of eight highly homologous variants. Earlier studies detected some motif variants in reactive arthritis synovial fluid and blood.

V shed 3 bases and J shed 0 bases, with 15 bases lying between them. The CDR3 has 16 amino acids. Germline assignment: CDR1 SGDLS and CDR2 YYNGEE. Molecular-barcoded quantitative 5'-RACE produced these TCR beta libraries. TCRdb recomputed calls from the 5' RACE reads with MiXCR, one row per CDR3 protein. The sample comprises some 800,000 distinct CDR3 sequences, roughly 12% of which are singletons, and approximately 0.46% rests with the top ten. The specimen sequenced was blood, either unsorted or a sorted T cell fraction (not recorded which). The source of this sequence is a male donor with ankylosing spondylitis. This sequence joins TRBV9 and TRBJ1-1; D is perhaps TRBD1 (6 bases). The CDR3 region is CASSAQDSRVNTEAFF. CDR3 in DNA: TGTGCCAGCAGCGCGCAGGACAGTAGGGTGAACACTGAAGCTTTCTTT.